This TCR beta chain came from a study of CD8 T cells in Susac syndrome. Study-level background: The sequenced Susac syndrome patients comprised roughly 6 with active disease and about eight in remission.

The CDR3 loop spans 12 amino acids. V was trimmed by 2 bases and J by 11 bases, leaving 12 bases between them. CDR1 is MNHEY, CDR2 SVGEGT, per germline. The authors reverse transcribed about 0.5 to 1 ug RNA with random hexamers. Multiplex immunoSEQ PCR targeted 54 Vbeta and 13 Jbeta TCR beta segments. Via MiXCR, TCRdb re-called the immunoSEQ multiplex PCR reads, giving one row per CDR3 protein. Among some 190,000 distinct CDR3 sequences, 94% were seen once, and the ten largest hold around 0.15%. The study sequenced TCR beta in blood CD8+ and CD4+ T cells. The chain carries TRBV6-2 or TRBV6-3 and TRBJ1-1; possibly TRBD1 for D (5 bases). The receptor's source is a human donor with Susac syndrome. Sequenced sample: CD4+ T cells from PBMCs. CDR3 DNA sequence: TGTGCCAGCAGTTACGGGGGATCCGGGGCTTTCTTT. Protein: CASSYGGSGAFF.